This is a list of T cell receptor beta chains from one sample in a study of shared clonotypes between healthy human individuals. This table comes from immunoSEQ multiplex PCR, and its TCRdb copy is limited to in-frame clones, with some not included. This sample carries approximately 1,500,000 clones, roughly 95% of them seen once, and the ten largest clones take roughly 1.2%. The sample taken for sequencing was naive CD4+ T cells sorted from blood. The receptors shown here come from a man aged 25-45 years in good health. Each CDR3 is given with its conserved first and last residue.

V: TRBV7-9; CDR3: CASSSGLAGSNEQFF
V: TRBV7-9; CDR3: CASSSGWTGVETQYF
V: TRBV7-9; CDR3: CASSLGGSKLFF
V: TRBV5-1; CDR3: CASSLDGRGRGDTQYF
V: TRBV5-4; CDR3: CASSLGGKETQYF
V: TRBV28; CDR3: CASSLAINEQFF
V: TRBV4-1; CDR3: CASSQDTGFRGYGYTF
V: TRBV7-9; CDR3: CASSALNNEQFF
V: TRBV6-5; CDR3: CASSYRRDRRSEQYF
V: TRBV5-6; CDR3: CASSFSLAADTQYF
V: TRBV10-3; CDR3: CAITLAGGNEQFF
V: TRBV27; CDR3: CASSPPSPTGSYEQYF
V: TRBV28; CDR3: CASLPGDRVADTQYF
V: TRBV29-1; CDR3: CSVDWLKKIGNEQFF
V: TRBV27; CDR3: CASSGLAGGPRTKNIQYF
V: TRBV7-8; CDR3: CASSSRREREPFNNEQFF
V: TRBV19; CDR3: CASSMLAGVSNEQFF
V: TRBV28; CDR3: CASSIGGLGGANVLTF
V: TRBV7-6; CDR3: CASSLGGNTGELFF
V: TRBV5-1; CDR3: CASSPAGGGWADEQFF
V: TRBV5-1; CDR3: CASSLGTDQETQYF
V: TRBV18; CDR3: CASSPPPGQGSEKLFF
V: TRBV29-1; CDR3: CSVAVDFWGTDTQYF
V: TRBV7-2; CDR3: CASSLDRAAGTSDTQYF
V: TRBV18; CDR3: CASSPLGMNTEAFF
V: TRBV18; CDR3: CASSPQGGVLGGKSYNEQFF
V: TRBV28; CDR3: CASSGLKQPQHF
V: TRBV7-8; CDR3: CASSLDGTGVVGYGYTF
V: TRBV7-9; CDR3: CASRPSPENTGELFF
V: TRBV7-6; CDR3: CASSLKGDRSVTEAFF
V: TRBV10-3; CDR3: CAISESEGYEQYF
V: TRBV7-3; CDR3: CASSFTSGSYNEQFF
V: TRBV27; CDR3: CASSLGKAHQDGTEAFF
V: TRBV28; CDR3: CASSLSRLAGSSYNEQFF
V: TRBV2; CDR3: CASRRTSGSLHEQYF
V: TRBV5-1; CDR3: CASSLLSSPSTDTQYF
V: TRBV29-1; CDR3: CSVGPSGISEQYF
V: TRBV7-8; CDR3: CAISGRATGELFF
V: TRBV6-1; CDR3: CASSEALYLHEQYF
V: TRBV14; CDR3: CASSQVRFGNTIYF
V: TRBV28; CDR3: CASRDSNTGELFF
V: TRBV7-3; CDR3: CASSLSPGFTEAFF
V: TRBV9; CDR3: CASSVSPLREKLFF
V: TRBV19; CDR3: CASSNTGAYEQYF
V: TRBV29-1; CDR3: CSVEFRGLAGNNEQFF
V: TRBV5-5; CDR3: CASSFRQFGANTGELFF
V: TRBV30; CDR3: CAWRFRGTPSIDGYGYTF
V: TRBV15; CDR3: CATSRVGLASTNEQFF
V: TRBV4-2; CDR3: CASSQVSGTSTDTQYF
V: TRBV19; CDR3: CASSNLGLNYGYTF
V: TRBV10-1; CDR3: CASSSRDTDTQYF
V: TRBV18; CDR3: CASSQQGAGELFF
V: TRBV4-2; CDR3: CASSLTRLAGVGTGELFF
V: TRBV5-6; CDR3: CASSFGAGTPKGFEQYF
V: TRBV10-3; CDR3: CAISETNNEQFF
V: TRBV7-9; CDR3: CASSPLVADHEQYF
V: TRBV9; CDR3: CASSAQSGRSEAFF
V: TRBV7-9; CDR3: CASSLSGRGDEQYF
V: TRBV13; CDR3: CASSRPFRRVTEAFF